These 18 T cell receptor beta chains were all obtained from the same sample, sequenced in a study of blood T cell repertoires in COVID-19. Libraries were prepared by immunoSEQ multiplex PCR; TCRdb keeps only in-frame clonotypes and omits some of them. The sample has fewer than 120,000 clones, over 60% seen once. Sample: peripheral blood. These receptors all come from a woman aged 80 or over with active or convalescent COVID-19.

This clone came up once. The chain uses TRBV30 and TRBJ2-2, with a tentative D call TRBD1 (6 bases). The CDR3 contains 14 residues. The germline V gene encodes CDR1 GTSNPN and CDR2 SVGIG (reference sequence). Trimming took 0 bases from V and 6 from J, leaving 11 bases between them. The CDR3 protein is CAWSVLRGSGELFF. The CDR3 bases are TGTGCCTGGAGTGTCCTCAGGGGCTCCGGGGAGCTGTTTTTT.

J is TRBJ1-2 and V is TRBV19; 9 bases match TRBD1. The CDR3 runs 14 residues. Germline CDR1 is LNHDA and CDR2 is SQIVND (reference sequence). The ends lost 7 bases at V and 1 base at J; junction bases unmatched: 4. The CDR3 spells CASTGQGLNYGYTF. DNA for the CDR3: TGTGCCAGTACCGGACAGGGGCTTAACTATGGCTACACCTTC.

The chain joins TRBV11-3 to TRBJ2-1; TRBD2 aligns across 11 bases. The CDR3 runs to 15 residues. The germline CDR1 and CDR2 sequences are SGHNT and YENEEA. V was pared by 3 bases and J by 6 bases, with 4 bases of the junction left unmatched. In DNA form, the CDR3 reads TGTGCCAGCAGCTTTGGACTAGCGGGTCTCAATGAGCAGTTCTTC. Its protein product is CASSFGLAGLNEQFF.

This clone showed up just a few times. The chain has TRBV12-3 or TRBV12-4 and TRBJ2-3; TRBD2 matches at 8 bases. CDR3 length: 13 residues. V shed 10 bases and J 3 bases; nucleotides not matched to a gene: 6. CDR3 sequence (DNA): TGTGCCACTGACGGGGGGGCTACAGATACGCAGTATTTT. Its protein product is CATDGGATDTQYF.

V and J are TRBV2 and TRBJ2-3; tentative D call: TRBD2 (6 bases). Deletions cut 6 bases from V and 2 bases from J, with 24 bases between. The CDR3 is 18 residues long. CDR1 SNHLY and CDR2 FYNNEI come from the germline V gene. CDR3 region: CASSPFTLLALNTDTQYF. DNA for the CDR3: TGTGCCAGCAGCCCTTTTACCCTACTAGCCCTGAACACAGATACGCAGTATTTT.

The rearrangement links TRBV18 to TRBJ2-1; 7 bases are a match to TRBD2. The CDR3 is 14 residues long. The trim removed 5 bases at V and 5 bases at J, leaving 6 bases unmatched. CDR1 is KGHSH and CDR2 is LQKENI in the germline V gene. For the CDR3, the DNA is TGTGCCAGCTCATCAACCGCGGGGGACAATGAGCAGTTCTTC. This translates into CASSSTAGDNEQFF.

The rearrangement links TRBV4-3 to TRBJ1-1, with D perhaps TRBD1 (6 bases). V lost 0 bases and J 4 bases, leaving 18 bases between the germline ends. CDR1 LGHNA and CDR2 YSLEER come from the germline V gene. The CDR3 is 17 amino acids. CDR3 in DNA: TGCGCCAGCAGCCAAGAAAGGCGGATGGGAGGGGGCACTGAAGCTTTCTTT. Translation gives CASSQERRMGGGTEAFF.

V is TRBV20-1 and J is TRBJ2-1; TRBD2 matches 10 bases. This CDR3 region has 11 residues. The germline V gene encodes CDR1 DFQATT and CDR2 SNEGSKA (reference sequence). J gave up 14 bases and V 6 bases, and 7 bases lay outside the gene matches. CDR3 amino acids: CSASIAGGEFF. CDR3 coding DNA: TGCAGTGCCAGCATAGCGGGAGGAGAGTTCTTC.

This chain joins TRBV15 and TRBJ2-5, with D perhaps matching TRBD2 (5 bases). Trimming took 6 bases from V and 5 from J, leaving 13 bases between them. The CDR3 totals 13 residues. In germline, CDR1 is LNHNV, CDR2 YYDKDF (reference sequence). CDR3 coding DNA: TGTGCCACCAGACGCGGACTCCAGGAGACCCAGTACTTC. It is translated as CATRRGLQETQYF.

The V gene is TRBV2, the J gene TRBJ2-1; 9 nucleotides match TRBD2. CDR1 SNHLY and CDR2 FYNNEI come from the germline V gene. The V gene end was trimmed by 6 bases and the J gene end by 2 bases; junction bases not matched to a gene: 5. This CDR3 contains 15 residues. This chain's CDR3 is CASSGGLATYNEQFF. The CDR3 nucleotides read TGTGCCAGCAGCGGGGGACTAGCTACCTACAATGAGCAGTTCTTC.

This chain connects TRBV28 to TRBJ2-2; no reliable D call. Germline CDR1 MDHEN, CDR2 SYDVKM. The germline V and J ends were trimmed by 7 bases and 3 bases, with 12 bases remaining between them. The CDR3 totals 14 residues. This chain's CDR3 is CASTLTSHTGELFF. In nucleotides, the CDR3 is TGTGCCAGCACCCTAACCTCTCACACCGGGGAGCTGTTTTTT.

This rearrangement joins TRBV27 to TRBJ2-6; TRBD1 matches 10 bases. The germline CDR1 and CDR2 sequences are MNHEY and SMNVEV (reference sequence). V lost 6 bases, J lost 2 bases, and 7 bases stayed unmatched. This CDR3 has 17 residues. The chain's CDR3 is CASRKETGGAGANVLTF. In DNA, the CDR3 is TGTGCCAGCAGGAAAGAGACAGGGGGCGCTGGGGCCAACGTCCTGACTTTC.

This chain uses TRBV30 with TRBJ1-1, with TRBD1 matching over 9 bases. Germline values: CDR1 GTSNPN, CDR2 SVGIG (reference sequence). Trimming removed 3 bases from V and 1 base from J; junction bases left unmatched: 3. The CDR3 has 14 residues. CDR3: CAWSPGQGNTEAFF. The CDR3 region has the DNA TGTGCCTGGAGCCCGGGACAGGGGAACACTGAAGCTTTCTTT.

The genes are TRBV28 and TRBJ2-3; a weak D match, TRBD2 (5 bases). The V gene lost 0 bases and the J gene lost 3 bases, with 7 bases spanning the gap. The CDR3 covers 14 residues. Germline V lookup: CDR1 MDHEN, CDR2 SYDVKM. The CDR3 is CASSLWRVTDTQYF. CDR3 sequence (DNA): TGTGCCAGCAGTTTATGGCGGGTTACAGATACGCAGTATTTT.

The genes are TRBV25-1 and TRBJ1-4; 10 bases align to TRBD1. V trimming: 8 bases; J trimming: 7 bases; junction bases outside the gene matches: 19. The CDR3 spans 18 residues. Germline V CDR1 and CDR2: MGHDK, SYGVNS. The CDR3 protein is CASRQPPGQGSLAEKLFF. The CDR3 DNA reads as TGTGCCAGCCGACAACCCCCGGGACAGGGGAGTCTAGCTGAAAAACTGTTTTTT.

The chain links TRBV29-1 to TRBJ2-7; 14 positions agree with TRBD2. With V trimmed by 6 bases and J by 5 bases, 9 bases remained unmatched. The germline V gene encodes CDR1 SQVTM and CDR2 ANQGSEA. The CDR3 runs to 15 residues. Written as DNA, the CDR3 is TGCAGCGTGGCGATCGGGACTAGCGGGAGCCACGAGCAGTACTTC. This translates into CSVAIGTSGSHEQYF.

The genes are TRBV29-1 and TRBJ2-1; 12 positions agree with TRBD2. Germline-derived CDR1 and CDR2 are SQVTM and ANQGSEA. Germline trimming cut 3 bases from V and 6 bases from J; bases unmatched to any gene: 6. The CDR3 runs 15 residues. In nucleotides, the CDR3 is TGCAGCGTTGACCCGACTAGCGGGAGTCCCAATGAGCAGTTCTTC. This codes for CSVDPTSGSPNEQFF.

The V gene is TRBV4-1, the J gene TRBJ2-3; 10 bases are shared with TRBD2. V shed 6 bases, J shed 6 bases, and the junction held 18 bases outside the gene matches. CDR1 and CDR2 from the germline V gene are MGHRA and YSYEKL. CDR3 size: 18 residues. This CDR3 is CASRGQGSASGSFDTQYF. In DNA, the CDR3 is TGCGCCAGCAGAGGTCAGGGATCCGCTAGCGGGAGTTTTGATACGCAGTATTTT.